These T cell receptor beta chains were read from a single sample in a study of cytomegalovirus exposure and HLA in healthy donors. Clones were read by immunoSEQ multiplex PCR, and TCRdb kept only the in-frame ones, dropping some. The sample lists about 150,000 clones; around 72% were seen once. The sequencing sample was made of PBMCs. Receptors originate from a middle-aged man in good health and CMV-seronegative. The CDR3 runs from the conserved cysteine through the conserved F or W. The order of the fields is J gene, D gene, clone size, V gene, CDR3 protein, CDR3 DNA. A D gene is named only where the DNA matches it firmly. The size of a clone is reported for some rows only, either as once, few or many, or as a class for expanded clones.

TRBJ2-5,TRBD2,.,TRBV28,CASTLAGRTQWTQYF,TGTGCCAGCACACTAGCGGGAAGGACACAGTGGACCCAGTACTTC
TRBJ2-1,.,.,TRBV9,CASSARDASYNEQFF,TGTGCCAGCAGCGCGCGGGACGCCTCCTACAATGAGCAGTTCTTC
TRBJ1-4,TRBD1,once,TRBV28,CASSYWQGGEKLFF,TGTGCCAGCAGTTATTGGCAGGGGGGCGAAAAACTGTTTTTT
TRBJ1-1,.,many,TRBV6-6,CASTLLGADTEAFF,TGTGCCAGCACCCTCTTGGGGGCCGACACTGAAGCTTTCTTT
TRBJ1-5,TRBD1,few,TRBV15,CATSKGTGQGNQPQHF,TGTGCCACCAGCAAAGGGACAGGCCAGGGCAATCAGCCCCAGCATTTT
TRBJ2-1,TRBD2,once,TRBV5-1,CASSSLRGGDEQFF,TGCGCCAGCAGCTCCCTACGGGGGGGTGATGAGCAGTTCTTC
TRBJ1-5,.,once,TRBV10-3,CAISGQLSNQPQHF,TGTGCCATCAGTGGACAGCTTAGCAATCAGCCCCAGCATTTT
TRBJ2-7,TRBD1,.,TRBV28,CASSLLPTGPPYEQYF,TGTGCCAGCAGTTTACTTCCGACAGGGCCCCCCTACGAGCAGTACTTC
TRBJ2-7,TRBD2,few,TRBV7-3,CASSLGLAGYEQYF,TGTGCCAGCAGCTTAGGACTAGCGGGCTACGAGCAGTACTTC
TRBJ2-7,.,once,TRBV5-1,CASSPQPGMEYEQYF,TGCGCCAGCAGCCCCCAACCGGGGATGGAATACGAGCAGTACTTC
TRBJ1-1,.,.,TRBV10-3,CAISGQEFASEAFF,TGTGCCATCAGTGGACAGGAGTTTGCTTCTGAAGCTTTCTTT
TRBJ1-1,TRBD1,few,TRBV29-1,CSASTGWGTEAFF,TGCAGCGCTTCGACAGGGTGGGGCACTGAAGCTTTCTTT
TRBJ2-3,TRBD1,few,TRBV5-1,CASSLKQGAWTDTQYF,TGCGCCAGCAGCCTCAAACAGGGGGCATGGACAGATACGCAGTATTTT
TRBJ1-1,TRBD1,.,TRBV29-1,CSATTGANTEAFF,TGCAGCGCTACGACAGGGGCGAACACTGAAGCTTTCTTT
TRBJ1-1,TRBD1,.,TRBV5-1,CASSVGGWEAFF,TGCGCCAGCAGCGTAGGGGGCTGGGAAGCTTTCTTT
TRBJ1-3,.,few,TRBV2,CASSEDLGGGNTIYF,TGTGCCAGCAGTGAAGACCTGGGGGGTGGAAACACCATATATTTT
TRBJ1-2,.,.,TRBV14,CASSQDSSYGYTF,TGTGCCAGCAGCCAAGACTCCAGCTATGGCTACACCTTC
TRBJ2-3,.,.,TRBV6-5,CASSYSRTLTDTQYF,TGTGCCAGCAGTTATTCGCGGACTTTGACAGATACGCAGTATTTT
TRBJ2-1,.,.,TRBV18,CASSPLTSSYNEQFF,TGTGCCAGCTCACCCCTGACTAGCTCCTACAATGAGCAGTTCTTC
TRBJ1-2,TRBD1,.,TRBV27,CASSLDRGHGYPF,TGTGCCAGCAGCCTGGACAGGGGACATGGCTACCCCTTC
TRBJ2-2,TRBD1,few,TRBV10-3,CAISGGQPQTGELFF,TGTGCCATCAGTGGGGGACAGCCACAAACCGGGGAGCTGTTTTTT
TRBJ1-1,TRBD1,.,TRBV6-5,CASSYVTGTGVFF,TGTGCCAGCAGCTACGTGACCGGGACAGGGGTTTTCTTT
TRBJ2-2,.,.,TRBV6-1,CASSRGPTGELFF,TGTGCCAGCAGCAGGGGTCCCACCGGGGAGCTGTTTTTT
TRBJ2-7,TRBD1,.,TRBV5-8,CASRLGPGTGGNEQYF,TGTGCCAGCAGACTGGGACCGGGGACAGGGGGTAACGAGCAGTACTTC
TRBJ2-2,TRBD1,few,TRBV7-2,CASSTTGAGTGELFF,TGTGCCAGCAGCACGACAGGGGCGGGCACCGGGGAGCTGTTTTTT
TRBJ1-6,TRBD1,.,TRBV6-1,CASSGDRARNSPLHF,TGTGCCAGCAGTGGGGACAGGGCGAGGAATTCACCCCTCCACTTT
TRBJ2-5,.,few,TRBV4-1,CASSQVFGSQETQYF,TGCGCCAGCAGCCAAGTTTTCGGGAGCCAAGAGACCCAGTACTTC
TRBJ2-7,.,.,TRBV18,CASCKGGAESYEQYF,TGTGCCAGCTGCAAGGGGGGGGCCGAGTCCTACGAGCAGTACTTC
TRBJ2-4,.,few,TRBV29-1,CSVLGREAGNIQYF,TGCAGCGTCCTCGGCAGGGAGGCTGGAAACATTCAGTACTTC
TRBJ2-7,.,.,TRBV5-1,CASSQGPASYEQYF,TGCGCCAGCAGCCAGGGGCCTGCCTCCTACGAGCAGTACTTC
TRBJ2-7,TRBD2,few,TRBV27,CASTASAGVWEQYF,TGTGCCAGCACCGCCTCTGCGGGAGTCTGGGAGCAGTACTTC
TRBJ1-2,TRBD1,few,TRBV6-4,CASSDGYTGGTLYGYTF,TGTGCCAGCAGTGACGGTTACACAGGGGGTACCCTATATGGCTACACCTTC
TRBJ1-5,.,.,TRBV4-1,CASSQVLLFSQPQHF,TGCGCCAGCAGCCAAGTGCTTCTCTTCAGTCAGCCCCAGCATTTT
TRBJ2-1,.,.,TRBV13,CASSLTGYNEQFF,TGTGCCAGCAGCTTAACAGGGTACAATGAGCAGTTCTTC
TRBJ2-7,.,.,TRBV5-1,CASSPDSSPVEQYF,TGCGCCAGCAGCCCAGACAGTTCCCCGGTCGAGCAGTACTTC
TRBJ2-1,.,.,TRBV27,CASSLNPWGGLYNEQFF,TGTGCCAGCAGTTTAAACCCGTGGGGGGGCCTCTACAATGAGCAGTTCTTC